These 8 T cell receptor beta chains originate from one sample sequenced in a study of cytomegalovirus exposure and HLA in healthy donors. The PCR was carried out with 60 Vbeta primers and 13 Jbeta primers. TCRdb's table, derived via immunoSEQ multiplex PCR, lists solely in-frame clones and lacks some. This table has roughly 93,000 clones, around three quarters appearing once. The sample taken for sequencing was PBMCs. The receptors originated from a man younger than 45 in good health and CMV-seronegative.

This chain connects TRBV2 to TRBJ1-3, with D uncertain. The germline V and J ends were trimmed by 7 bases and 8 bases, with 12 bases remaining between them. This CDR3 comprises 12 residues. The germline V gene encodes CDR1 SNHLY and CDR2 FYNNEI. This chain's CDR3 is CASTPERYTIYF. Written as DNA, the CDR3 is TGTGCCAGCACCCCAGAGAGGTACACCATATATTTT.

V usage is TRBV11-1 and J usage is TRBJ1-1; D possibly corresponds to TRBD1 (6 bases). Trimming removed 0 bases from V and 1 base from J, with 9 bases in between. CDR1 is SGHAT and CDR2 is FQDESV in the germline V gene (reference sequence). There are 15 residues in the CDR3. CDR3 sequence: CASSLAGHGNTEAFF. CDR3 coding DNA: TGTGCCAGCAGCTTAGCGGGACATGGGAACACTGAAGCTTTCTTT.

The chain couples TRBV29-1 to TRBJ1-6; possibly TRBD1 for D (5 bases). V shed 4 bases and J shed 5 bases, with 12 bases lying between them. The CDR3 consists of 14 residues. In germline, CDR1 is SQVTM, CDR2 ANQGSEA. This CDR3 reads CSVAEGVHNSPLHF. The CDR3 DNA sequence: TGCAGCGTTGCGGAAGGGGTTCATAATTCACCCCTCCACTTT.

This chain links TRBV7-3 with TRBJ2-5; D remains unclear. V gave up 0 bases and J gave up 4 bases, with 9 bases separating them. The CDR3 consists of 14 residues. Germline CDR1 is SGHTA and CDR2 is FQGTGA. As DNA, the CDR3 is TGTGCCAGCAGCTTAACCCGAGATAGAGAGACCCAGTACTTC. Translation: CASSLTRDRETQYF.

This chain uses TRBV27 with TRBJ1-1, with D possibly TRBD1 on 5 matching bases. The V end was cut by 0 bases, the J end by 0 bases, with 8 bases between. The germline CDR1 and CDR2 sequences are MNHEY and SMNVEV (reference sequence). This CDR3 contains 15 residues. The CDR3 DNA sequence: TGTGCCAGCAGTTTATCGATGGGGCTGAACACTGAAGCTTTCTTT. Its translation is CASSLSMGLNTEAFF.

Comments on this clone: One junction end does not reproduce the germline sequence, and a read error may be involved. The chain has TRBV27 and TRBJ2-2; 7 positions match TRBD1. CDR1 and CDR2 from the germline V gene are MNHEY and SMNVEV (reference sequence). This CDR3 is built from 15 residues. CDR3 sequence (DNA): TGTGCCGGCAGAACCGGGACAGCGAACACCGGGGAGCTGTTTTTT. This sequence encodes CAGRTGTANTGELFF.

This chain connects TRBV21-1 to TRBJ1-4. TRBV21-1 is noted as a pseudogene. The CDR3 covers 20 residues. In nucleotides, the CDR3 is TGTGCCAGCAGCAAAGTAGATGTTTTACGGGGGTCTACAACTAATGAAAAACTGTTTTTT. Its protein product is CASSKVDVLRGSTTNEKLFF.

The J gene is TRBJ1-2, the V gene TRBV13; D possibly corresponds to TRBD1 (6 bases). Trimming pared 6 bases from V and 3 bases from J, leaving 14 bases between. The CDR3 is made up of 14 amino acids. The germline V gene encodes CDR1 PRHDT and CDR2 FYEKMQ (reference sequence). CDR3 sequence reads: CASSTRDTDYGYTF. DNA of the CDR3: TGTGCCAGCAGTACCCGGGACACTGACTATGGCTACACCTTC.